The text below deals with one T cell receptor (beta chain). The data stem from a study of patients and donors after allogeneic stem cell transplantation. V shed 1 base, J shed 3 bases, and the junction held 9 bases outside the gene matches. The CDR3 extends over 15 amino acids. Looked up from germline, CDR1 is DFQATT and CDR2 is SNEGSKA (reference sequence). TCRdb recomputed calls from the RT-PCR reads with MiXCR, one row per CDR3 protein. The sample holds 90,000 to 130,000 distinct CDR3 sequences, around 33% seen once. The chain has TRBV20-1 and TRBJ2-7; 7 positions match TRBD2. The receptor's source is a human donor who was either an allogeneic HSCT recipient or a stem cell or donor lymphocyte infusion donor (not recorded which). It is not recorded whose cells these are; they may come from a transplant donor. Sequenced material: blood, either unsorted or a sorted T cell fraction (not recorded which). The CDR3 bases are TGCAGTGCTAGAGGGAGCGGGAAAAGGTACTACGAGCAGTACTTC. Translated: CSARGSGKRYYEQYF.